The 25 T cell receptor beta chains below come from one sample, sequenced in a study of cytomegalovirus exposure and HLA in healthy donors. The PCR had 60 Vbeta and 13 Jbeta primers. Clones were sequenced by immunoSEQ multiplex PCR, and TCRdb holds only the in-frame ones, with some missing. This sample yields under 150,000 clones, of which 70% to 85% are seen a single time; about 2.3% belongs to the top ten. Sequencing was done on a sample of PBMCs. The origin of the receptors is a male donor in good health and CMV-seronegative.

This rearrangement joins TRBV15 to TRBJ2-3; D perhaps matches TRBD2 (6 bases). V lost 3 bases and J lost 8, with 15 bases in between. The V gene's germline CDR1 is LNHNV and CDR2 YYDKDF (reference sequence). The CDR3 spans 14 residues. The CDR3 DNA is TGTGCCACCAGCAGTGAATTGGGACTTCCTACGCAGTATTTT. Translation gives CATSSELGLPTQYF.

This sequence joins TRBV27 and TRBJ2-1; TRBD2 matches 10 bases. Losses at the gene ends were 8 bases for V and 7 bases for J; bases not matched to a gene: 5. CDR1 and CDR2 (germline): MNHEY, SMNVEV (reference sequence). The CDR3 length is 13 residues. In DNA form, the CDR3 reads TGTGCCAGCCAGCTAGCGGGAGCTAATGAGCAGTTCTTC. Protein: CASQLAGANEQFF.

The chain employs TRBV7-2 and TRBJ2-3; perhaps TRBD2 as D (5 bases). Trimming removed 2 bases from V and 0 bases from J, with 12 bases in between. Germline-derived CDR1 and CDR2 are SGHTA and FQGNSA. The CDR3 consists of 16 residues. The CDR3 protein is CASSLRAATSTDTQYF. Written as DNA, the CDR3 is TGTGCCAGCAGCTTAAGAGCGGCAACCAGCACAGATACGCAGTATTTT.

The CDR3 reads CASRESGANVLTF. CDR3 nucleotide sequence: TGTGCCAGCAGGGAGTCGGGAGCCAACGTCCTGACTTTC. The V and J genes are TRBV6-4 and TRBJ2-6; weak D call: TRBD2 (5 bases). CDR1 is MRHNA, CDR2 SNTAGT, per germline. V shed 6 bases and J shed 7 bases, with 10 bases lying between them. The length of the CDR3 is 13 residues.

V gene TRBV5-5 combines with J gene TRBJ2-7, with 8 bases identical to TRBD1. Trimming cost V 0 bases and J 3 bases; bases outside gene matches: 5. Germline V lookup: CDR1 SGHKS, CDR2 YYEKEE (reference sequence). The CDR3 has 15 residues. In DNA, the CDR3 is TGTGCCAGCAGCTTGGTCGGGACAGGCAACTACGAGCAGTACTTC. This gives the protein CASSLVGTGNYEQYF.

This clone has more than one count but fewer than ten. V and J are TRBV27 and TRBJ2-7, with D possibly being TRBD1 (7 bases). V dropped 2 bases and J dropped 4 bases, with 15 bases sitting between them. The CDR3 contains 15 residues. The germline CDR1 and CDR2 sequences are MNHEY and SMNVEV (reference sequence). The CDR3 reads CASSLGTAGPYEQYF. CDR3 nucleotides: TGTGCCAGCAGTTTAGGGACAGCGGGTCCTTACGAGCAGTACTTC.

The gene calls are TRBV7-6 and TRBJ2-7; maybe TRBD2 (5 bases). The CDR3 is 14 residues long. V gave up 4 bases and J gave up 1 base, with 11 bases separating them. The germline CDR1 and CDR2 sequences are SGHVS and FNYEAQ. The CDR3 loop reads CASSSSPGSYEQYF. Written as DNA, the CDR3 is TGTGCCAGCAGCTCGAGCCCGGGGTCCTACGAGCAGTACTTC.

The rearrangement joins TRBV28 to TRBJ1-1, with D possibly TRBD1 on 5 matching bases. This CDR3 region has 14 residues. Germline V gene sequence: CDR1 MDHEN, CDR2 SYDVKM. Trimming left V 2 bases short and J 8 bases short, with 15 bases between. CDR3 sequence reads: CASSLRRQPAEAFF. The DNA of the CDR3 is TGTGCCAGCAGTTTACGCAGACAGCCTGCAGAAGCTTTCTTT.

V gene TRBV4-2 combines with J gene TRBJ2-7; 7 nucleotides align to TRBD2. V shed 3 bases, J shed 1 base, and the junction held 9 bases outside the gene matches. CDR1 and CDR2 from the germline V gene are LGHNA and YNFKEQ. CDR3 length equals 16 residues. In DNA form, the CDR3 reads TGTGCCAGCAGCCAGGGCTCCGGGACTATGTCCTACGAGCAGTACTTC. Its protein is CASSQGSGTMSYEQYF.

The genes are TRBV7-9 and TRBJ2-1; D perhaps matches TRBD2 (6 bases). Germline CDR1 is SEHNR and CDR2 is FQNEAQ (reference sequence). The V and J ends lost 1 base and 6 bases respectively, with 13 bases between them. This CDR3 has 15 amino acids. In DNA, the CDR3 is TGTGCCAGCAGCTTAGGGGAGGACGAGGTCAATGAGCAGTTCTTC. The encoded protein is CASSLGEDEVNEQFF.

The J gene is TRBJ1-2, the V gene TRBV7-9; 8 nucleotides line up with TRBD1. Per germline, CDR1 SEHNR and CDR2 FQNEAQ (reference sequence). CDR3 length equals 14 residues. The ends lost 1 base at V and 4 bases at J; junction bases unmatched: 2. In nucleotides, the CDR3 is TGTGCCAGCAGCTTAGATACAGGGGGCTATGGCTACACCTTC. Protein sequence: CASSLDTGGYGYTF.

J is TRBJ2-3 and V is TRBV6-1, with D perhaps TRBD1 (5 bases). In germline, CDR1 is MNHNS, CDR2 SASEGT. There are 13 residues in the CDR3. Trimming shortened V by 1 base and J by 4 bases, and 6 bases separated the two germline ends. Written as DNA, the CDR3 is TGTGCCAGCAGTGAAGGCAGGGCAGATACGCAGTATTTT. It translates to CASSEGRADTQYF.

The rearrangement joins TRBV6-1 to TRBJ2-7; TRBD2 matches 7 bases. Trimming removed 4 bases from V and 6 bases from J; junction bases left unmatched: 21. The CDR3 spans 18 residues. Germline CDR1 reads MNHNS; CDR2 reads SASEGT. CDR3 nucleotides: TGTGCCAGCAGTGGAGCGGGACTACCCCTTACTCGGCTTTCCGAGCAGTACTTC. It codes for CASSGAGLPLTRLSEQYF.

The rearrangement joins TRBV7-8 to TRBJ2-1; possibly TRBD2 for D (6 bases). The V gene's germline CDR1 is SGHVS and CDR2 FQNEAQ. V was trimmed by 6 bases and J by 7 bases, leaving 19 bases between them. This CDR3 has 15 residues. CDR3: CASSFRERRSNEQFF. DNA of the CDR3: TGTGCCAGCAGTTTCCGGGAGAGAAGGTCGAATGAGCAGTTCTTC.

This clone was counted between two and nine times. The J gene is TRBJ1-1, the V gene TRBV11-2; 7 nucleotides line up with TRBD1. This CDR3 region has 16 residues. Germline values: CDR1 SGHAT, CDR2 FQNNGV. V was clipped by 5 bases and J by 0 bases; unmatched bases: 9. In DNA form, the CDR3 reads TGTGCCAGCAGCCTTGGGTGGGGACAGATGAACACTGAAGCTTTCTTT. It is translated as CASSLGWGQMNTEAFF.

V usage is TRBV7-9 and J usage is TRBJ1-1; 8 bases align to TRBD1. Germline V gives CDR1 SEHNR, CDR2 FQNEAQ (reference sequence). The CDR3 totals 15 residues. V shed 5 bases and J 3 bases; nucleotides not matched to a gene: 8. The DNA of the CDR3 is TGTGCCAGCAGCATTGGACAGGGAATAGACACTGAAGCTTTCTTT. Translating it yields CASSIGQGIDTEAFF.

The V and J genes are TRBV10-2 and TRBJ2-1; weak D call: TRBD2 (5 bases). Trimming took off 8 bases at V and 4 bases at J, with 18 bases between the two ends. The CDR3 covers 15 residues. Germline V gene lookup returns CDR1 WSHSY and CDR2 SAAADI. Written as DNA, the CDR3 is TGCGCCAGCGTGGGAGAGGACTCCTATTACAATGAGCAGTTCTTC. Residues: CASVGEDSYYNEQFF.

The rearrangement links TRBV9 to TRBJ2-1, with TRBD2 matching over 12 bases. V gave up 4 bases and J gave up 8 bases; unmatched junction bases: 10. Germline CDR1 is SGDLS and CDR2 is YYNGEE. The CDR3 sequence is 16 residues long. CDR3 region: CASSPLAGGFSDEQFF. The CDR3 DNA is TGTGCCAGCAGCCCCCTAGCGGGAGGGTTTTCGGATGAGCAGTTCTTC.

As concerns this clone: The sample carries other DNA sequences with the same CDR3. The V call is TRBV9, the J call TRBJ2-7; 8 bases agree with TRBD2. The germline gives CDR1 SGDLS, CDR2 YYNGEE. J was trimmed by 1 base and V by 0 bases; bases with no gene match: 3. The CDR3 loop spans 15 amino acids. The CDR3 DNA is TGTGCCAGCAGCGTAGGAGCGGGAGCTTCCTACGAGCAGTACTTC. It encodes CASSVGAGASYEQYF.

V gene TRBV30 combines with J gene TRBJ1-2, with no clear D. Looked up from germline, CDR1 is GTSNPN and CDR2 is SVGIG (reference sequence). This CDR3 comprises 12 residues. Trimming took off 2 bases at V and 1 base at J, with 5 bases between the two ends. CDR3 region: CAWSTNNYGYTF. The DNA of the CDR3 is TGTGCCTGGAGTACAAATAACTATGGCTACACCTTC.

This clone was counted a few times. The rearrangement uses TRBV9 and TRBJ2-1, with a weak D call TRBD2 (6 bases). This CDR3 comprises 12 residues. V was clipped by 3 bases and J by 9 bases, with 10 bases between them. CDR1 is SGDLS and CDR2 is YYNGEE in the germline V gene. Here the CDR3 DNA reads TGTGCCAGCAGCGCATTAGCGGCTGAGCAGTTCTTC. This sequence encodes CASSALAAEQFF. Drawing the rest from reference TRBV9 and TRBJ2-1, the complete variable domain is DSGVTQTPKHLITATGQRVTLRCSPRSGDLSVYWYQQSLDQGLQFLIQYYNGEERAKGNILERFSAQQFPDLHSELNLSSLELGDSALYFCASSALAAEQFFGPGTRLTVL.

The chain links TRBV5-4 to TRBJ2-1; 8 bases are a match to TRBD1. After removal of 7 bases from V and 8 bases from J, the junction contained 17 bases not matched to a gene. This CDR3 has 16 amino acids. Germline V gives CDR1 SGHNT, CDR2 YYREEE (reference sequence). DNA for the CDR3: TGTGCCAGCTGCCCGTGGCAGGGGGCAGGTGGAGATGAGCAGTTCTTC. It encodes CASCPWQGAGGDEQFF. Filled out from reference TRBV5-4 and TRBJ2-1, the complete variable domain reads ETGVTQSPTHLIKTRGQQVTLRCSSQSGHNTVSWYQQALGQGPQFIFQYYREEENGRGNFPPRFSGLQFPNYSSELNVNALELDDSALYLCASCPWQGAGGDEQFFGPGTRLTVL.

In nucleotides, the CDR3 is TGTGCCAGCAGCGGCAAAGGGGATTCACCCCTCCACTTT. Its protein product is CASSGKGDSPLHF. The chain carries TRBV7-9 and TRBJ1-6, with TRBD1 as a possible D gene (5 bases). The CDR3 length is 13 residues. V was trimmed by 5 bases and J by 8 bases, leaving 10 bases between them. Germline CDR1 is SEHNR and CDR2 is FQNEAQ (reference sequence). Using reference TRBV7-9 and TRBJ1-6 for the parts outside the CDR3, the full variable domain is DTGVSQNPRHKITKRGQNVTFRCDPISEHNRLYWYRQTLGQGPEFLTYFQNEAQLEKSRLLSDRFSAERPKGSFSTLEIQRTEQGDSAMYLCASSGKGDSPLHFGNGTRLTVT.

This clone was seen a few times. The gene calls are TRBV18 and TRBJ1-3; D uncertain. Germline loops: CDR1 KGHSH, CDR2 LQKENI. This CDR3 region has 15 residues. V lost 5 bases and J lost 0, with 11 bases in between. Written as DNA, the CDR3 is TGTGCCAGCTCATTGGGCCTTTCCTCTGGAAACACCATATATTTT. Protein sequence: CASSLGLSSGNTIYF.

The rearrangement links TRBV5-4 to TRBJ2-3, with D possibly being TRBD1 (6 bases). With 2 bases removed from V and 5 bases from J, the gap between germline ends came to 18 bases. This CDR3 contains 16 residues. Germline CDR1 and CDR2: SGHNT and YYREEE (reference sequence). This chain's CDR3 is CASSFRDTYAGDTQYF. In DNA form, the CDR3 reads TGTGCCAGCAGCTTCCGGGACACTTACGCCGGAGATACGCAGTATTTT.